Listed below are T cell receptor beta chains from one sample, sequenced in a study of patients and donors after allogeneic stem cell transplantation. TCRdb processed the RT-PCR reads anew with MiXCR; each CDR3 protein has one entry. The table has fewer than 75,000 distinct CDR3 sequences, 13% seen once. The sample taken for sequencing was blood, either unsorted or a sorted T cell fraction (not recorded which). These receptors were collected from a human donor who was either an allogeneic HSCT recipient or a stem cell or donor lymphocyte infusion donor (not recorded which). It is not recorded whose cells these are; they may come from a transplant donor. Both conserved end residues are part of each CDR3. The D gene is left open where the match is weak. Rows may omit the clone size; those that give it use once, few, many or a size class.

CASSLARPEYYRESNQPQHF,TGTGCCAGCAGCTTAGCCAGACCGGAATATTATAGAGAGAGCAATCAGCCCCAGCATTTT,TRBV7-8,few,TRBJ1-5,.
CASSIGSGLSYEQYF,TGCGCCAGCAGCATAGGGTCAGGCCTTTCCTACGAGCAGTACTTC,TRBV5-1,.,TRBJ2-7,.
CAISERRGSNQPQHF,TGTGCCATCAGTGAGAGGAGGGGTAGCAATCAGCCCCAGCATTTT,TRBV10-3,many,TRBJ1-5,.
CASSSIEQVHDTQYF,TGCGCCAGCAGCTCCATCGAGCAGGTGCATGATACGCAGTATTTT,TRBV5-1,.,TRBJ2-3,.
CSARDLEMDTQYF,TGCAGTGCTCGGGACTTGGAGATGGATACGCAGTATTTT,TRBV20-1,.,TRBJ2-3,.
CAVSQGLYEQYF,TGTGCCGTGTCACAGGGCCTATACGAGCAGTACTTC,TRBV3-1,once,TRBJ2-7,.
CSVEDPSRDTYEQYF,TGCAGCGTTGAAGACCCTTCTCGGGATACTTATGAGCAGTACTTC,TRBV29-1,.,TRBJ2-7,.
CASSIGETQYF,TGTGCCAGCAGCATTGGGGAGACCCAGTACTTC,TRBV14,few,TRBJ2-5,.
CASSVVGGQLDTIYF,TGTGCCAGCAGCGTAGTAGGGGGGCAATTGGACACCATATATTTT,TRBV9,.,TRBJ1-3,.
CASSYSIAGAKNIQYF,TGTGCCAGCAGTTACTCCATAGCGGGAGCCAAAAACATTCAGTACTTC,TRBV6-5,few,TRBJ2-4,TRBD2
CASSIGLSSYNEQFF,TGTGCCAGCAGTATTGGGTTAAGCTCCTACAATGAGCAGTTCTTC,TRBV27,many,TRBJ2-1,.
CASSLPQETQYF,TGTGCCAGCAGCTTACCCCAAGAGACCCAGTACTTC,TRBV7-6,many,TRBJ2-5,.
CASSSDTGTQYF,TGTGCCAGCAGCTCTGACACAGGTACGCAGTATTTT,TRBV7-3,.,TRBJ2-3,.
CASSYRLSGSGNTIYF,TGTGCCAGCAGTTACCGACTTAGCGGCTCTGGAAACACCATATATTTT,TRBV7-9,many,TRBJ1-3,.
CASSQWGANTEAFF,TGTGCCAGCAGCCAGTGGGGGGCGAACACTGAAGCTTTCTTT,TRBV7-2,few,TRBJ1-1,.
CASSLGGSDYGYTF,TGTGCCAGCAGCTTAGGCGGTTCAGACTATGGCTACACCTTC,TRBV7-6,many,TRBJ1-2,.
CASSPNPGLAGGELFF,TGTGCCAGCAGTCCTAATCCGGGACTAGCGGGCGGGGAGCTGTTTTTT,TRBV4-2,.,TRBJ2-2,TRBD2
CASSATPGTEPYEQYF,TGTGCCAGCAGTGCCACCCCCGGGACAGAACCCTACGAGCAGTACTTC,TRBV25-1,few,TRBJ2-7,TRBD1
CAITAGVSDEQFF,TGTGCCATCACCGCGGGAGTGTCAGATGAGCAGTTCTTC,TRBV10-3,few,TRBJ2-1,TRBD2
CASSLMLAGQETQYF,TGTGCCAGCAGCTTAATGCTGGCCGGCCAAGAGACCCAGTACTTC,TRBV13,many,TRBJ2-5,.
CASSPSARGDTEAFF,TGCGCCAGCAGCCCCTCCGCCCGCGGGGACACTGAAGCTTTCTTT,TRBV5-1,.,TRBJ1-1,.
CASSYSGTSNTEAFF,TGTGCCAGCAGTTACTCCGGCACCTCGAACACTGAAGCTTTCTTT,TRBV6-5,many,TRBJ1-1,.
CASSLLAGGPMLNIQYF,TGTGCCAGCAGCTTACTAGCGGGAGGGCCGATGTTAAACATTCAGTACTTC,TRBV13,many,TRBJ2-4,TRBD2
CASTPTGLAKNIQYF,TGTGCCAGCACCCCGACAGGTCTAGCCAAAAACATTCAGTACTTC,TRBV7-9,few,TRBJ2-4,.
CASSLGGGGSPLHF,TGCGCCAGCAGCTTGGGAGGGGGAGGATCACCCCTCCACTTT,TRBV5-1,many,TRBJ1-6,.
CASSGSPGNPYEQYF,TGTGCCAGCAGTGGCTCGCCAGGGAACCCCTACGAGCAGTACTTC,TRBV12-3/TRBV12-4,.,TRBJ2-7,.
CASSEMAVLGTEAFF,TGTGCCAGCAGTGAGATGGCTGTTTTGGGGACTGAAGCTTTCTTT,TRBV6-1,many,TRBJ1-1,.
CASSLFGSGYNEQFF,TGTGCTAGCAGCTTATTCGGGAGTGGGTACAATGAGCAGTTCTTC,TRBV7-7,.,TRBJ2-1,.
CASSPGQGWEQYF,TGCGCCAGCAGCCCGGGACAGGGGTGGGAGCAGTACTTC,TRBV5-1,many,TRBJ2-7,TRBD1
CATRQPGLITDTQYF,TGTGCCACCAGACAGCCGGGACTGATCACAGATACGCAGTATTTT,TRBV15,few,TRBJ2-3,.
CASSLVDRVLANYGYTF,TGTGCCAGCAGCTTAGTGGACAGGGTGCTTGCTAACTATGGCTACACCTTC,TRBV7-8,many,TRBJ1-2,TRBD1
CASRIAGERGETQYF,TGTGCCAGCAGAATAGCGGGAGAAAGGGGAGAGACCCAGTACTTC,TRBV12-3/TRBV12-4,many,TRBJ2-5,TRBD2
CASSFRDRGTEAFF,TGTGCCAGCAGTTTTAGGGACAGGGGAACTGAAGCTTTCTTT,TRBV12-3/TRBV12-4,many,TRBJ1-1,TRBD1
CASSHRQSRQETQYF,TGCGCCAGCAGCCATCGACAGTCCCGCCAAGAGACCCAGTACTTC,TRBV5-1,few,TRBJ2-5,.
CASTETGGIPQETQYF,TGTGCCAGCACTGAGACGGGGGGGATCCCCCAAGAGACCCAGTACTTC,TRBV6-5,.,TRBJ2-5,TRBD2
CAISESKGWSPDGYTF,TGTGCCATCAGTGAGTCTAAAGGATGGAGCCCCGATGGCTACACCTTC,TRBV10-3,many,TRBJ1-2,.
CSARQGTETQYF,TGCAGTGCAAGACAGGGGACAGAGACCCAGTACTTC,TRBV20-1,many,TRBJ2-5,TRBD1
CASSLNDSPLHF,TGTGCCAGCAGTTTAAACGATTCACCCCTCCACTTT,TRBV12-3/TRBV12-4,many,TRBJ1-6,.
CASSSYDGHTEAFF,TGTGCCAGCAGCTCCTACGACGGGCACACTGAAGCTTTCTTT,TRBV14,.,TRBJ1-1,.
CAILQRPNTGELFF,TGCGCCATCTTACAGAGACCGAACACCGGGGAGCTGTTTTTT,TRBV10-2,.,TRBJ2-2,.
CASSPQGPETQYF,TGCGCCAGCAGCCCACAGGGGCCGGAGACCCAGTACTTC,TRBV5-1,.,TRBJ2-5,TRBD1
CASSTGQGFEAFF,TGTGCCAGCAGCACCGGGCAGGGATTTGAAGCTTTCTTT,TRBV5-6,medium-sized,TRBJ1-1,.
CASSLVGSLEAFF,TGTGCCAGCAGCTTAGTGGGCAGCCTTGAAGCTTTCTTT,TRBV7-9,few,TRBJ1-1,.
CASSLGSIRVLGYNEQFF,TGTGCCAGCAGCTTAGGATCGATAAGGGTATTGGGATACAATGAGCAGTTCTTC,TRBV7-9,.,TRBJ2-1,.
CASRELGAGNYEQYF,TGTGCCAGCAGGGAGCTTGGAGCGGGTAACTACGAGCAGTACTTC,TRBV27,.,TRBJ2-7,.
CASSLIPQYQPQHF,TGTGCCAGCAGTTTAATTCCTCAGTACCAGCCCCAGCATTTT,TRBV27,few,TRBJ1-5,.
CSASSGGNTGELFF,TGCAGTGCTAGTAGCGGGGGAAACACCGGGGAGCTGTTTTTT,TRBV20-1,few,TRBJ2-2,TRBD2
CASSRQSSYGYTF,TGTGCCAGCAGTCGACAGTCCTCCTATGGCTACACCTTC,TRBV6-5,many,TRBJ1-2,.